This T cell receptor beta chain emerged from a study of blood T cell repertoires in COVID-19. Study background: Researchers got acute and convalescent COVID-19 samples from the United States, Italy and Spain. Sample material is recorded as cDNA or gDNA derived from T cells, B-cell-depleted T cells, or PBMCs.

Assay: immunoSEQ multiplex PCR; the TCRdb copy retains only in-frame clones and omits some. Among 250,000 or so clones listed, nearly 90% were seen once. This CDR3 region has 16 residues. Trimming cost V 5 bases and J 2 bases; bases outside gene matches: 10. Germline V gene sequence: CDR1 SGHAT, CDR2 FQNNGV. This receptor was identified in a woman aged 30 to 39 with acute or convalescent COVID-19. Sequenced material: peripheral blood. The chain employs TRBV11-2 and TRBJ2-5; 8 nucleotides align to TRBD2. The CDR3 loop reads CASSPGLAGRQETQYF. Here the CDR3 DNA reads TGTGCCAGCAGCCCGGGCTTAGCGGGGAGGCAAGAGACCCAGTACTTC.